This TCR beta chain was sequenced during a study of cytomegalovirus exposure and HLA in healthy donors listed by TCRdb under 2017. In the study overall: An earlier analysis of approximately 590 of the donors reported roughly 300 Gb of sequence data and around 110 million unique TCR beta sequences from 150 million to 200 million T cells. An early release covering 550 to 650 HLA-typed donors comprised about 300 gigabases of sequencing data and around 80 million unique TCR sequences. Among the roughly 390 genotyped donors, 81% belonged to the genetic ancestry cluster associated with self-reported Caucasian donors. The aim of the study was to test whether cataloging public T cell receptors could identify signatures of past pathogen exposure. The T cell repertoires of 666 subjects were profiled by immunosequencing and related to cytomegalovirus serostatus. Along with the roughly 610-subject first cohort, a separate validation cohort of some 130 different subjects was used. To predict cytomegalovirus infection status, the study brought together high-throughput TCR immunosequencing, statistical association of individual TCRs with disease status, and machine learning. A later analysis re-analyzed previously published TCR beta repertoires from roughly 630 donors and added high-resolution HLA genotyping to study TCR occurrence patterns. In the later analysis, no new phenotypic data were used to find candidate immune exposures; instead, reliance was placed on TCR beta sequences and their occurrence across donors. In an earlier analysis of several hundred of the donors, high-throughput TCR beta sequencing was used to judge whether each TCR beta V gene segment behaved as functional or pseudogenic. Alongside the repertoire data, information on donor age, sex, ethnicity and CMV serostatus was compiled. A later genetic analysis took genome-wide SNP genotypes for about three fifths of the 666 donors and used that subset as a discovery cohort. All discovery cohort repertoires had been generated using a single sequencing platform. HLA typing covered class I and class II loci at four-digit resolution. Typing coverage differed by locus: A, B, C, DRB1 and DQB1 were typed in roughly 620-640 donors, DQA1 in 522, DPA1 in around 600, and DPB1 in just under 480. Roughly 5 DR-DQ haplotypes were handled as single units for association and clustering, since linkage in the cohort was strong. Across some 400 genotyped donors of the cohort, an average of approximately 240,000 unique TCR beta nucleotide sequences per donor were sequenced, and around 19% of those sequences were non-productive.

The cohort comprised hundreds of healthy bone marrow donors. All cohort members were sampled while nominally healthy, although unrecorded immune exposures were likely present. The donor was CMV seropositive and belonged to the group of 250 to 350 seropositive cohort members. Each donor provided a peripheral blood sample, and peripheral blood mononuclear cells were used for TCR beta sequencing. Genomic DNA extraction from the blood cell samples was performed with the Qiagen DNeasy Blood Extraction Kit. V sheds 5 bases and J sheds 4 bases, leaving 14 bases between their ends. The CDR3 covers 15 residues, taking in both the cysteine and the phenylalanine. Kept here is only the CDR3 DNA, which spans 45 bases and is read in frame from base 1. The germline V gene gives CDR1 as MNHNS and CDR2 as SASEGT. Turning to this clone: Its recognized antigen is unknown. Per-base quality was not reported, and no clone a single base away is much larger than it.

Broader findings and caveats from the paper: A few of the identified cytomegalovirus-associated TCR beta chains were confirmed in vitro to be specific for cytomegalovirus antigens. In a later genetic analysis, fewer N-insertions in productive TCRs were reported among donors in an Asian-associated ancestry cluster than the approximately 670-donor mean. In a later analysis, HLA-associated TCR beta chains were found to be more clonally expanded and to have lower generation probabilities than equally common non-associated chains. Because some donors lacked HLA typing at each locus, the association tests relied only on the typed subset. A cluster of highly shared sequence variants was judged likely to be a technical artifact of the sequencing pipeline. In a later analysis, TCR association rates were found to vary across HLA loci, with the most associated TCRs seen for DRB1 alleles and the fewest for HLA-C alleles. Linkage disequilibrium might explain the correlated functional status among segregating V segments, but an unknown experimental factor could not be excluded. In a later analysis, most CMV-associated TCR beta chains were found to appear HLA-restricted, with HLA associations seemingly driven largely by CMV exposure. In both the original and validation cohorts, the classifier was reported to diagnose cytomegalovirus status with high specificity and sensitivity. A further reported finding was that TCR beta sequences accurately predicted the HLA-A and HLA-B alleles for most subjects in the first cohort. Because counts were too low, roughly 17 rarely observed V segments, including chromosome 9 orphons, were left out of the earlier analysis of 587 of the donors. Most TCR sequences were seen in very few donors, while some public TCRs were found in many individuals. The presence/absence analyses assumed that sequencing depth was roughly uniform across donors, and that assumption may not be true. The study listed over 150 TCR beta chains as associated with cytomegalovirus. Only TCR beta chains were sequenced in this cohort, and the absence of alpha or paired-chain data limited detectable features. The authors suggested that the approach could potentially be extended to other disease states and immunological phenotypes. In a later analysis, several top co-occurrence clusters were reported to appear linked to parvovirus B19, influenza, CMV and Epstein-Barr virus. The only immune exposure information available for the cohort was CMV serostatus. Broadly in line with IMGT annotations, most TCR beta V segments showed up in productive rearrangements about 87% or about 30% of the time in an earlier analysis of around 550 of the donors. Strong co-occurrence of HLA alleles, especially DR and DQ, made assigning TCR associations to individual alleles difficult. A later genetic analysis associated a missense DCLRE1C variant with V-gene and J-gene trimming of TCR beta chains, and an independent cohort replicated the association. Specific HLA alleles were associated with over 15,000 TCR beta sequences at a false discovery rate of 0.05 in a later analysis. Some IMGT-functional V segments, including TRBV6-2 and TRBV6-3, could not be told apart with the 87-base-pair reads, so those segments were excluded.

The library relied on the immunoSEQ multiplex PCR assay. The multiplex PCR relied on a mix of 60 forward primers for TCR Vbeta segments and 13 reverse primers for TCR Jbeta segments. The CDR3 region of rearranged TCR beta genes was amplified from genomic DNA with a multiplex PCR assay. The Illumina HiSeq System was used to sequence the amplified TCR beta libraries as 87-base-pair reads. As for the authors' bioinformatics: A later analysis tallied 75 million to 95 million unique TCR beta chains across the 666 repertoires, and roughly 11 million of those chains were shared by two or more donors. Raw reads were error-corrected and collapsed into unique sequences with a nearest-neighbor algorithm that merged closely related sequences to remove PCR and sequencing errors. CDR3 sequences were aligned to IMGT reference sequences to assign V, D and J gene segments. For a sequence to be retained, a match of at least six nucleotides was required to both a V gene segment and a J gene segment. Rearrangements were called productive when the CDR3 lacked stop codons and stayed in frame with V and J; all others were non-productive. CDR3 was defined according to IMGT convention as the region running from the second conserved V-encoded cysteine to the conserved J-encoded phenylalanine. The earlier analysis of about 610 of the donors excluded sequences that lacked an unambiguous match to a single V gene segment. In an earlier analysis of 450 to 700 of the donors, V segments were called functional above 56.7% productive rearrangements and were called segregating when the between-donor standard deviation exceeded 5%. To diagnose cytomegalovirus status from the catalog of TCR beta chain sequences, a statistical classification framework was built. In a later analysis, TCR nucleotide sequences were compared against IMGT/GENE-DB human TR gene sequences so that V and J genes could be assigned. Using the TCRdist pipeline, a later analysis assigned CDR3 sequences along with most-parsimonious VDJ recombination scenarios. A later analysis defined each TCR beta chain by its CDR3 amino acid sequence plus V-gene family, and excluded reads lacking a unique V-gene family. A later analysis removed 500 to 650 highly shared, low-generation-probability nucleotide sequences to deal with suspected cross-contamination and a sequencing artifact. A later analysis calculated a clonal expansion index for each public chain from normalized within-repertoire ranks of inferred template counts. In a later analysis, generation probabilities were computed using a VDJ recombination model fitted to out-of-frame rearrangements, and the results were checked against IGoR. In a later analysis, TCR-TCR, TCR-HLA and TCR-CMV co-occurrence was scored with hypergeometric tests, and a repertoire-size bias correction was applied to TCR pairs. To estimate false discovery rates, a later analysis permuted the HLA or CMV assignments 20 times. In a later analysis, co-occurring TCRs were grouped using DBSCAN, and TCRdist sequence similarity was added for clustering within HLA-allele-positive subsets. Co-occurrence clustering excluded repertoires with fewer than 30,000 or more than 120,000 public chains, plus five with anomalous nucleotide sharing. TCRdb limited this immuneACCESS table to in-frame rearrangements with V and J called. A share of clones is missing; checked studies link under half to unresolved V genes, and the rest is unexplained. That table gives V, J and clone size, and the DNA gave D and trimming. This sample holds 90,000 to 150,000 clones; roughly three quarters were observed only once. In total, the top ten clones hold about 16% of the sample.

The TCR comes from a man in his fifties or sixties in good health and CMV-seropositive. The V gene is TRBV6-1 and the J gene is TRBJ1-4, with TRBD1 perhaps the D gene, on 6 matching bases. Sequencing input: PBMCs. CDR3 loop: CASSPRGFNNEKLFF. The sequence in DNA is TGTGCCAGCAGTCCTAGGGGGTTTAATAATGAAAAACTGTTTTTT.